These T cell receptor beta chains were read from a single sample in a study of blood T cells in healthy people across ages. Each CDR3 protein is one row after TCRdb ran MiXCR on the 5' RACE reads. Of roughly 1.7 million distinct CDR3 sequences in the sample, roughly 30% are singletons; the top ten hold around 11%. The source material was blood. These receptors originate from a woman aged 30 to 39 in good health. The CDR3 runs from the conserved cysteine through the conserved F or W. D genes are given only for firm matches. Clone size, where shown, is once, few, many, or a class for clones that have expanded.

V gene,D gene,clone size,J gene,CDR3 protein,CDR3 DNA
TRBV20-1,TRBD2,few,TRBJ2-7,CSATGGTPYEQYF,TGCAGTGCTACGGGAGGGACACCTTACGAGCAGTACTTC
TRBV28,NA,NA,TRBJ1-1,CASRKQGATEAFF,TGTGCCAGCAGGAAACAGGGTGCCACTGAAGCTTTCTTT
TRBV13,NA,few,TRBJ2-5,CASSSGERALQETQYF,TGTGCCAGCAGCTCAGGCGAACGGGCACTACAAGAGACCCAGTACTTC
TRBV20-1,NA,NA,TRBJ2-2,CSARKGGFTGELFF,TGCAGTGCAAGAAAGGGGGGGTTTACCGGGGAGCTGTTTTTT
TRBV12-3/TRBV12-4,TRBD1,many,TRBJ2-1,CASRNRGVEQFF,TGTGCCAGCAGAAACAGGGGTGTTGAGCAGTTCTTC
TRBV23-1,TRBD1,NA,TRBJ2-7,CASSQSRKTPGQDFYEQYF,TGCGCCAGCAGTCAATCGAGGAAAACTCCGGGACAGGACTTCTACGAGCAGTACTTC
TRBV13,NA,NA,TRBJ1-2,CASSPRGTKLGYTF,TGTGCCAGCAGCCCCCGAGGGACGAAACTTGGCTACACCTTC
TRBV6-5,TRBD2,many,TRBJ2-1,CASSYPGRDEQFF,TGTGCCAGCAGTTACCCAGGGAGGGATGAGCAGTTCTTC
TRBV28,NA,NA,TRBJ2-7,CASSHRLSEQYF,TGTGCCAGCAGCCATAGGCTCTCTGAGCAGTACTTC
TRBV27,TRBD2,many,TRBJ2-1,CASSLSAGGQSEQFF,TGTGCCAGCAGTTTATCGGCGGGAGGGCAAAGTGAGCAGTTCTTC
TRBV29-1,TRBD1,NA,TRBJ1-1,CGVQYRGRVNTEAFF,TGCGGCGTTCAGTACAGGGGGCGAGTGAACACTGAAGCTTTCTTT
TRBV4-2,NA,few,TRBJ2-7,CASSQVKGDEQYF,TGTGCCAGCAGCCAAGTTAAAGGGGACGAGCAGTACTTC
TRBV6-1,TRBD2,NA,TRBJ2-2,CASNRLAELNTGELFF,TGTGCCAGCAATCGACTAGCGGAATTGAACACCGGGGAGCTGTTTTTT
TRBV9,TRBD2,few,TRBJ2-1,CASSLNGASGPNEQFF,TGTGCCAGCAGCCTTAACGGGGCTAGCGGTCCAAATGAGCAGTTCTTC
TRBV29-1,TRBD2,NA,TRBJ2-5,CSAGGGQETQYF,TGCAGCGCCGGCGGGGGCCAAGAGACCCAGTACTTC
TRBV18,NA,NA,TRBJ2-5,CASSPRSGPVYF,TGTGCCAGCTCACCACGAAGCGGCCCGGTGTACTTC
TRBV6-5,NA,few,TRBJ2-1,CASSYSIDPQRDYNEQFF,TGTGCCAGCAGCTACTCTATAGACCCCCAGAGAGACTACAATGAGCAGTTCTTC
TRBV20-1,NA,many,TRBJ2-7,CSARRVGQLSSYEQYF,TGCAGTGCTAGACGCGTCGGACAGCTTAGCTCCTACGAGCAGTACTTC
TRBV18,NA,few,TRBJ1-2,CASSPETGGNGYGYTF,TGTGCCAGCTCACCAGAGACTGGAGGGAACGGCTATGGCTACACCTTC
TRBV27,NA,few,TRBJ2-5,CASIRAGHLTETQYF,TGTGCCAGCATAAGGGCGGGCCACCTCACAGAGACCCAGTACTTC
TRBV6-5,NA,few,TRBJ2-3,CAAQMRGTDTQYF,TGTGCCGCCCAGATGCGGGGCACAGATACGCAGTATTTT
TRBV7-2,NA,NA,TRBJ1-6,CTSSPRRPGPPLHF,TGTACCAGCAGCCCCCGACGGCCCGGACCACCCCTCCACTTT
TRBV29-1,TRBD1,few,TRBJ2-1,CSGIGTGTYNEQFF,TGCAGCGGGATAGGGACAGGGACCTACAATGAGCAGTTCTTC
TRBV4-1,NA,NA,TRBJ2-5,CASSQPDREAETQYF,TGCGCCAGCAGCCAACCCGACAGGGAGGCAGAGACCCAGTACTTC
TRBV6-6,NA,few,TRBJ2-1,CASSYSQGRSANNEQFF,TGTGCCAGCAGTTACTCGCAGGGTCGGTCCGCGAACAATGAGCAGTTCTTC
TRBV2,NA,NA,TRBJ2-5,CASSWGAPHQETQYF,TGTGCCAGCAGCTGGGGGGCACCTCACCAAGAGACCCAGTACTTC
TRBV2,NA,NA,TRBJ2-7,CASISRGGASYEQYF,TGTGCCAGCATCTCTCGGGGCGGGGCCTCATACGAGCAGTACTTC
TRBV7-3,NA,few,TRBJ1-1,CASSLVEGAEAFF,TGTGCCAGCAGCCTCGTTGAGGGGGCTGAAGCTTTCTTT
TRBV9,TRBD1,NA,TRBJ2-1,CASSVVRGREQFF,TGTGCCAGCAGCGTAGTGAGGGGGCGAGAGCAGTTCTTC
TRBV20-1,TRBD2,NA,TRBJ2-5,CMTRSGSRETQYF,TGCATGACGCGTAGCGGGAGTAGAGAGACCCAGTACTTC
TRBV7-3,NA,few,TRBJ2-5,CASSLSSGTGETQYF,TGTGCCAGCAGCTTATCTAGCGGGACAGGAGAGACCCAGTACTTC
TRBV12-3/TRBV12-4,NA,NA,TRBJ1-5,CASSGGTIGNQPQHF,TGTGCCAGCAGTGGGGGTACCATCGGCAATCAGCCCCAGCATTTT
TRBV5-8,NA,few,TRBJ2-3,CASSWRGVTTDTQYF,TGTGCCAGCAGCTGGCGCGGGGTAACCACAGATACGCAGTATTTT
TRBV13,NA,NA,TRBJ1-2,CASRRGGGGGYTF,TGTGCCAGCAGAAGAGGCGGAGGCGGTGGCTACACCTTC
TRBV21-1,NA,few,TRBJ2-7,CASSNRTLGHEQYF,TGTGCCAGCAGCAATCGTACCCTCGGCCACGAGCAGTACTTC
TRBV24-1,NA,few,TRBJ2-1,CATSDRTLGNEQFF,TGTGCCACCAGTGATAGGACGCTCGGGAATGAGCAGTTCTTC
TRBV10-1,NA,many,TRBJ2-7,CASSRDLSSYEQYF,TGCGCCAGCAGCCGGGACCTGAGCTCCTACGAGCAGTACTTC
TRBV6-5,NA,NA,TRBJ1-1,CASVGGDTEAFF,TGTGCAAGCGTGGGGGGAGACACTGAAGCTTTCTTT
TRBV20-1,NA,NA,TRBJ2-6,CSARIPGHGANVLTF,TGCAGTGCTAGAATTCCAGGGCACGGGGCCAACGTCCTGACTTTC
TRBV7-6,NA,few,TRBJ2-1,CTSSLGNEQFF,TGTACCAGCAGCTTAGGTAATGAGCAGTTCTTC
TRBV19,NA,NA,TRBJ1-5,CADSIVTAYSNQPQHF,TGTGCCGATAGTATAGTTACAGCCTATAGCAATCAGCCCCAGCATTTT
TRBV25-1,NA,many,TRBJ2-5,CASSEYGGEQETQYF,TGTGCCAGCAGTGAATACGGCGGGGAACAAGAGACCCAGTACTTC
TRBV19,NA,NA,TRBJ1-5,CASSKFSHGDQPQHF,TGTGCCAGTAGTAAATTCTCCCATGGGGATCAGCCCCAGCATTTT
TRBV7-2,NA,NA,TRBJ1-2,CASSPQINYGYTF,TGTGCCAGCAGCCCACAGATAAACTATGGCTACACCTTC
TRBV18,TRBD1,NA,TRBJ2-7,CASPPGGYEQYF,TGTGCCAGCCCACCAGGGGGATACGAGCAGTACTTC
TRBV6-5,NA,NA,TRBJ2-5,CASSYSYGGGTQYF,TGTGCCAGCAGTTACTCTTACGGGGGTGGGACCCAGTACTTC
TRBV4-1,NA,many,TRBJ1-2,CASSLLGYGYTF,TGCGCCAGCAGCCTCCTGGGGTATGGCTACACCTTC
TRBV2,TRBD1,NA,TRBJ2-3,CASSEGDRGLMDTQYF,TGTGCCAGCAGTGAGGGGGACAGGGGGCTCATGGATACGCAGTATTTT
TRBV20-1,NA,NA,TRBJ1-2,CSAPRRMTGTNYGYTF,TGCAGTGCTCCCCGCAGAATGACAGGAACCAACTATGGCTACACCTTC
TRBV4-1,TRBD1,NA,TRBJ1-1,CASSQVLNRGAMGTEAFF,TGCGCCAGCAGCCAAGTACTAAACAGGGGGGCGATGGGCACTGAAGCTTTCTTT
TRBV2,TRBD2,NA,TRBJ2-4,CASSPDQLAGREQYF,TGTGCCAGCAGCCCGGATCAGCTAGCGGGAAGAGAGCAGTACTTC
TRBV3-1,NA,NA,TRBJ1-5,CASSHGDRPQHF,TGTGCCAGCAGCCATGGGGATCGGCCCCAGCATTTT
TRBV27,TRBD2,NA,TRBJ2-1,CASSAQIAGAGNEQFF,TGTGCCAGCAGTGCCCAGATAGCGGGGGCGGGCAATGAGCAGTTCTTC
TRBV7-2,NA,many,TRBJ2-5,CASSSHMGTQYF,TGTGCCAGCAGCTCCCATATGGGGACCCAGTACTTC
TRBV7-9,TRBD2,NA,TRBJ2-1,CASSAAAGGGAAYNEQFF,TGTGCCAGCAGCGCCGCCGCGGGCGGGGGGGCCGCGTACAATGAGCAGTTCTTC
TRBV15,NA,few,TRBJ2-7,CATSRDDEGPNYEQYF,TGTGCCACCAGCAGAGATGATGAGGGGCCCAACTACGAGCAGTACTTC
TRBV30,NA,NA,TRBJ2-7,CARSLGSRAYEQYF,TGTGCCCGGAGTCTAGGAAGCAGGGCCTACGAGCAGTACTTC
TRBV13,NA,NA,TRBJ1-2,CASSLGSEIPYGYTF,TGTGCCAGCAGCTTAGGATCGGAAATCCCCTATGGCTACACCTTC
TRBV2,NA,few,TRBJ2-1,CASSPRAGEQFF,TGTGCCAGCAGCCCCCGCGCCGGTGAGCAGTTCTTC
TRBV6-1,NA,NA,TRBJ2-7,CASSDPVYDEQYF,TGTGCCAGCAGTGATCCCGTTTACGACGAGCAGTACTTC